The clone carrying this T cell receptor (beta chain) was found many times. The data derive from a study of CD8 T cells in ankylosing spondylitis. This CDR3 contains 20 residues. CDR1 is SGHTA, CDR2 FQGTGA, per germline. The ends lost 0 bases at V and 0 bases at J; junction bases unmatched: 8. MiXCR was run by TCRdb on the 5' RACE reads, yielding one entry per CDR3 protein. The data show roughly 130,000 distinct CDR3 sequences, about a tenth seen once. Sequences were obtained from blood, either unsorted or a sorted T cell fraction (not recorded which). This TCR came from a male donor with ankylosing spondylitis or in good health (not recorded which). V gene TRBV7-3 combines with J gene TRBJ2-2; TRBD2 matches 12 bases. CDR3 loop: CASSLTILAGGEANTGELFF. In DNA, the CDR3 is TGTGCCAGCAGCTTAACGATACTAGCGGGAGGAGAGGCGAACACCGGGGAGCTGTTTTTT.